What follows describes a single TCR beta chain. Its antigen is unidentified. The data were taken from a study of Ad26.COV2.S vaccination and SARS-CoV-2 variants. TCRdb's copy holds only in-frame clones and misses some; the assay was immunoSEQ multiplex PCR. The sample lists 300,000 to 400,000 clones, approximately 90% occurring once. This CDR3 spans 13 amino acids. Trimming took off 4 bases at V and 5 bases at J, with 10 bases between the two ends. CDR1 is SGDLS and CDR2 is YYNGEE in the germline V gene. Treatment denoted: over 15 received Ad26.COV2.S at low or high dose, single or two shots; 5 received placebo; per-sample allocation not given. Collection of samples fell on day 63 after the first vaccine or placebo injection. Vaccination employed an Ad26 vector expressing the Wuhan-strain SARS-CoV-2 spike. Study findings and constraints: Reportedly, after vaccination the spike-specific CD8+ and CD4+ T cell responses displayed substantial breadth.

The chain couples TRBV9 to TRBJ2-1; D might be TRBD1 (6 bases). The sequencing used peripheral blood, collected in a trial of Ad26.COV2.S vaccine versus placebo. This TCR was recovered from a person between 18 and 59 years old who received the Ad26.COV2.S COVID-19 vaccine or a placebo. The CDR3 DNA is TGTGCCAGCAGCACCACAGGGAACAATGAGCAGTTCTTC. Protein sequence: CASSTTGNNEQFF.